Following are 31 T cell receptor beta chains from one sample sequenced in a study of cytotoxic CD8 clonotypes in ibrutinib-treated CLL. Libraries were prepared by immunoSEQ multiplex PCR; TCRdb keeps only in-frame clonotypes and omits some of them. The table has 150,000 to 250,000 clones, around 72% seen once. Sequenced material: PBMCs, taken after 24 months of ibrutinib treatment. The receptors were sampled from a human donor with chronic lymphocytic leukemia.

This chain links TRBV28 with TRBJ2-7; D call uncertain. Trimming removed 3 bases from V and 2 bases from J, with 8 bases in between. Germline lookup yields CDR1 MDHEN and CDR2 SYDVKM. The CDR3 runs 13 residues. The CDR3, as DNA: TGTGCCAGCAGTTTTCGTCTAGCCTACGAGCAGTACTTC. This encodes CASSFRLAYEQYF.

V usage is TRBV5-5 and J usage is TRBJ1-2, with D possibly being TRBD1 (5 bases). There are 12 residues in the CDR3. The V gene's germline CDR1 is SGHKS and CDR2 YYEKEE (reference sequence). Between the trimmed V and J ends, which lost 3 bases and 3 bases, there was a span of 6 bases. This CDR3 is CASSSRDYGYTF. DNA for the CDR3: TGTGCCAGCAGCTCCAGGGACTATGGCTACACCTTC.

The genes are TRBV11-2 and TRBJ2-7; 9 nucleotides match TRBD1. With V trimmed by 5 bases and J by 4 bases, 9 bases remained unmatched. CDR1 and CDR2 from the germline V gene are SGHAT and FQNNGV. This CDR3 has 15 residues. This CDR3 is CASSPLRDRVYEQYF. The CDR3 DNA follows: TGTGCCAGCAGCCCTCTCCGGGACAGGGTGTACGAGCAGTACTTC.

V is TRBV5-1 and J is TRBJ2-5, with 7 nucleotides matching TRBD1. J gave up 5 bases and V 4 bases, and 8 bases lay outside the gene matches. This CDR3 region has 14 residues. The germline CDR1 and CDR2 sequences are SGHRS and YFSETQ. The CDR3: CASSNRQGYETQYF. The DNA for the CDR3 is TGCGCCAGCAGCAATCGACAGGGATACGAGACCCAGTACTTC.

This rearrangement joins TRBV5-4 to TRBJ2-7, with 11 bases aligning to TRBD1. The germline V gene has CDR1 SGHNT and CDR2 YYREEE (reference sequence). The CDR3 spans 16 residues. V shed 5 bases, J shed 4 bases, and the junction held 11 bases outside the gene matches. This CDR3 reads CASSSPGTGGLYEQYF. For the CDR3, the DNA is TGTGCCAGCAGTTCTCCAGGGACAGGGGGTTTGTACGAGCAGTACTTC.

The rearrangement joins TRBV25-1 to TRBJ2-5; D assignment may be TRBD1 or TRBD2 (5 bases each). V dropped 3 bases and J dropped 5 bases, with 19 bases sitting between them. Germline V gives CDR1 MGHDK, CDR2 SYGVNS. The CDR3 extends over 16 amino acids. The CDR3 loop reads CASSDYLTDYWETQYF. CDR3 nucleotide sequence: TGTGCCAGCAGTGACTACTTGACAGACTATTGGGAGACCCAGTACTTC.

The chain couples TRBV7-8 to TRBJ2-3; D possibly corresponds to TRBD2 (5 bases). In germline, CDR1 is SGHVS, CDR2 FQNEAQ. CDR3 length equals 17 residues. Trimming took off 5 bases at V and 4 bases at J, with 22 bases between the two ends. The CDR3 DNA is TGTGCCAGCAGCCCCAGGCGAGTCCCTTCGAGGGCAGATACGCAGTATTTT. Translating gives CASSPRRVPSRADTQYF.

This clone appeared a few times. The junction departs from the called germline gene at one end, perhaps through a read error. The chain couples TRBV30 to TRBJ1-4; D ambiguous. This CDR3 contains 14 residues. Germline values: CDR1 GTSNPN, CDR2 SVGIG (reference sequence). CDR3 coding DNA: TGTGCCTGGAGGGTGGGCCGAGGGAATGACAAACTGTTTTTT. It is translated as CAWRVGRGNDKLFF. The entire variable domain, with the rest obtained from reference TRBV30 and TRBJ1-4, is as follows: SQTIHQWPATLVQPVGSPLSLECTVEGTSNPNLYWYRQAAGRGLQLLFYSVGIGQISSEVPQNLSASRPQDRQFILSSKKLLLSDSGFYLCAWRVGRGNDKLFFGSGTQLSVL.

The genes are TRBV7-3 and TRBJ2-1; 7 nucleotides match TRBD2. Germline lookup yields CDR1 SGHTA and CDR2 FQGTGA. This CDR3 region has 14 residues. Unmatched junction bases numbered 3, after V lost 2 bases and J lost 5 bases. The CDR3 here is CASSLAGANNEQFF. CDR3 sequence (DNA): TGTGCCAGCAGCTTAGCGGGAGCGAACAATGAGCAGTTCTTC.

This clone was observed once. The chain has TRBV2 and TRBJ2-7, with 7 bases lining up with TRBD1. Germline CDR1 SNHLY, CDR2 FYNNEI. The CDR3 is 12 residues long. V was clipped by 11 bases and J by 0 bases; unmatched bases: 4. The CDR3 spells CACGQDSYEQYF. The CDR3 DNA follows: TGTGCCTGCGGACAGGACTCCTACGAGCAGTACTTC. The entire variable domain, with the rest obtained from reference TRBV2 and TRBJ2-7, is as follows: EPEVTQTPSHQVTQMGQEVILRCVPISNHLYFYWYRQILGQKVEFLVSFYNNEISEKSEIFDDQFSVERPDGSNFTLKIRSTKLEDSAMYFCACGQDSYEQYFGPGTRLTVT.

V gene TRBV2 combines with J gene TRBJ1-4; 10 bases match TRBD1. V was clipped by 1 base and J by 7 bases; unmatched bases: 3. The germline gives CDR1 SNHLY, CDR2 FYNNEI. This CDR3 has 15 amino acids. The CDR3 coding sequence is TGTGCCAGCAGTGAAGGGGACAGGGGAATTGAAAAACTGTTTTTT. Amino acids: CASSEGDRGIEKLFF.

The rearrangement links TRBV19 to TRBJ1-3; D possibly corresponds to TRBD1 (5 bases). Germline values: CDR1 LNHDA, CDR2 SQIVND (reference sequence). Trimming removed 3 bases from V and 0 bases from J, with 21 bases in between. The CDR3 loop spans 19 amino acids. CDR3 DNA sequence: TGTGCCAGTAGTATTGGGTTCCCGTGGGGCGGACCCTCTGGAAACACCATATATTTT. Protein product: CASSIGFPWGGPSGNTIYF.

This chain joins TRBV2 and TRBJ2-7, with 13 bases identical to TRBD2. This CDR3 comprises 14 residues. Germline values: CDR1 SNHLY, CDR2 FYNNEI. Germline trimming cut 6 bases from V and 4 bases from J; bases unmatched to any gene: 3. CDR3 coding DNA: TGTGCCAGCAGGCGGACTAGCGGGAGTTACGAGCAGTACTTC. It is translated as CASRRTSGSYEQYF.

This sequence joins TRBV7-8 and TRBJ2-5; D call uncertain. Germline-derived CDR1 and CDR2 are SGHVS and FQNEAQ. The V and J ends lost 1 base and 0 bases respectively, with 0 bases between them. This CDR3 spans 12 amino acids. This CDR3 reads CASSLDQETQYF. The DNA for the CDR3 is TGTGCCAGCAGCTTAGACCAAGAGACCCAGTACTTC.

This clone was counted a single time. The V gene is TRBV4-3, the J gene TRBJ2-2; D perhaps matches TRBD2 (5 bases). The CDR3 length is 17 residues. The V and J ends lost 3 bases and 3 bases respectively, with 17 bases between them. CDR1 is LGHNA, CDR2 YSLEER, per germline. The CDR3 DNA follows: TGCGCCAGCAGCCATTATTTGAACGGGATGGACACCGGGGAGCTGTTTTTT. Translating it yields CASSHYLNGMDTGELFF.

This clone has more than one count but fewer than ten. The chain has TRBV19 and TRBJ2-2, with D possibly TRBD1 on 5 matching bases. The CDR3 has 17 amino acids. Trimming left V 1 base short and J 1 base short, with 13 bases between. The germline V gene has CDR1 LNHDA and CDR2 SQIVND (reference sequence). The CDR3 DNA is TGTGCCAGTAGTATAGGGCAGGGAAGAGGGAACACCGGGGAGCTGTTTTTT. This translates into CASSIGQGRGNTGELFF.

The chain uses TRBV6-5 and TRBJ2-1, with 9 bases lining up with TRBD2. V lost 2 bases to trimming and J lost 8 bases; unmatched junction nucleotides: 4. The length of the CDR3 is 14 residues. CDR1 MNHEY and CDR2 SVGAGI come from the germline V gene. The CDR3 spells CASSYGGRAYEQFF. Written as DNA, the CDR3 is TGTGCCAGCAGTTACGGCGGGAGGGCCTATGAGCAGTTCTTC.

V and J are TRBV19 and TRBJ2-7, with D possibly TRBD1 on 5 matching bases. This CDR3 is built from 14 residues. Looked up from germline, CDR1 is LNHDA and CDR2 is SQIVND (reference sequence). V shed 6 bases and J shed 2 bases, with 14 bases lying between them. The CDR3 is CASSKWGYTYEQYF. The CDR3 DNA follows: TGTGCCAGTAGCAAATGGGGCTATACCTACGAGCAGTACTTC.

The V and J genes are TRBV5-5 and TRBJ2-1; D tentatively fits TRBD1 or TRBD2 (6 bases each). Germline CDR1 is SGHKS and CDR2 is YYEKEE (reference sequence). CDR3 size: 16 residues. Trimming cost V 1 base and J 6 bases, with 17 bases left between them. CDR3 nucleotides: TGTGCCAGCAGCTTGTCGGGGGCCACTAAAGTCAATGAGCAGTTCTTC. Its protein product is CASSLSGATKVNEQFF.

The table lists this clone with a few counts. The chain links TRBV19 to TRBJ1-5, with 7 bases that match TRBD1. In germline, CDR1 is LNHDA, CDR2 SQIVND (reference sequence). Germline trimming cut 6 bases from V and 1 base from J; bases unmatched to any gene: 3. This CDR3 contains 14 residues. The CDR3 bases are TGTGCCAGTAGGCTACAGGGGAGCAATCAGCCCCAGCATTTT. Translation: CASRLQGSNQPQHF. The full variable domain, completed using reference TRBV19 and TRBJ1-5, is DGGITQSPKYLFRKEGQNVTLSCEQNLNHDAMYWYRQDPGQGLRLIYYSQIVNDFQKGDIAEGYSVSREKKESFPLTVTSAQKNPTAFYLCASRLQGSNQPQHFGDGTRLSIL.

This clone was seen a single time. J is TRBJ1-2 and V is TRBV6-1; 8 nucleotides line up with TRBD1. CDR3 size: 15 residues. V gave up 5 bases and J gave up 7 bases; unmatched junction bases: 12. The germline V gene encodes CDR1 MNHNS and CDR2 SASEGT. The CDR3 loop reads CASSPRRDRISGYTF. In DNA, the CDR3 is TGTGCCAGCAGTCCCAGACGGGACAGGATCAGTGGCTACACCTTC.

The rearrangement uses TRBV4-2 and TRBJ2-1, with 8 bases aligning to TRBD2. The V gene end was trimmed by 1 base and the J gene end by 5 bases; junction bases not matched to a gene: 7. The CDR3 spans 16 residues. Germline assignment: CDR1 LGHNA and CDR2 YNFKEQ. This chain's CDR3 is CASSQASGPGNNEQFF. CDR3 in DNA: TGTGCCAGCAGCCAAGCTAGCGGGCCTGGGAACAATGAGCAGTTCTTC.

J is TRBJ2-7 and V is TRBV21-1; TRBD1, as called in the table, went unchecked against the DNA. TRBV21-1 is assigned pseudogene status. The CDR3 has 16 amino acids. This CDR3 is CASTVRQVRRYYEQYF. Here the CDR3 DNA reads TGTGCCAGCACCGTAAGACAGGTTCGCCGATATTACGAGCAGTACTTC.

The chain couples TRBV6-4 to TRBJ1-1; D not resolved. V was cut by 2 bases and J by 3 bases, with 10 bases left in between. Germline assignment: CDR1 MRHNA and CDR2 SNTAGT. The CDR3 is made up of 14 amino acids. CDR3 sequence reads: CASSDRFGDTEAFF. DNA for the CDR3: TGTGCCAGCAGTGACCGTTTTGGGGACACTGAAGCTTTCTTT.

This chain connects TRBV27 to TRBJ2-1; D gene unclear. CDR3 length: 11 residues. Germline assignment: CDR1 MNHEY and CDR2 SMNVEV (reference sequence). Trimming left V 4 bases short and J 10 bases short, with 8 bases between. For the CDR3, the DNA is TGTGCCAGCAGTTCCGGCTTGGAGCAGTTCTTC. Its translation is CASSSGLEQFF.

This clone was seen once. The genes are TRBV7-9 and TRBJ2-7; D call uncertain. Deletions cut 8 bases from V and 1 base from J, with 15 bases between. The CDR3 loop spans 14 amino acids. CDR1 SEHNR and CDR2 FQNEAQ come from the germline V gene (reference sequence). The chain's CDR3 is CASPQGRSSYEQYF. CDR3 bases: TGTGCCAGCCCCCAAGGTAGATCATCCTACGAGCAGTACTTC.

The chain recombines TRBV25-1 with TRBJ1-1; unclear D gene. This CDR3 region has 15 residues. The germline CDR1 and CDR2 sequences are MGHDK and SYGVNS. The V and J ends lost 7 bases and 4 bases respectively, with 19 bases between them. CDR3 in amino acids: CASILSGVMGTEAFF. DNA of the CDR3: TGTGCCAGCATTCTTAGCGGGGTAATGGGCACTGAAGCTTTCTTT.

V and J are TRBV9 and TRBJ2-3, with 9 bases fitting TRBD2. Germline CDR1 reads SGDLS; CDR2 reads YYNGEE. The CDR3 is 16 amino acids. J lost 2 bases, V lost 1 base, and 5 bases had no gene match. The CDR3 spells CASSVRAGGATDTQYF. CDR3 coding DNA: TGTGCCAGCAGCGTACGAGCGGGGGGAGCCACAGATACGCAGTATTTT.

The chain is built from TRBV6-5 and TRBJ2-2, with no clear D. The germline V gene has CDR1 MNHEY and CDR2 SVGAGI. This CDR3 is 13 amino acids long. V was shortened by 0 bases and J by 7 bases, with 6 bases between the two germline ends. The CDR3 nucleotides read TGTGCCAGCAGTTACTCGAATAACGGGGAGCTGTTTTTT. Translation gives CASSYSNNGELFF.

The chain links TRBV9 to TRBJ2-3; D possibly corresponds to TRBD1 (6 bases). There are 14 residues in the CDR3. V was clipped by 0 bases and J by 7 bases, with 12 bases between them. Germline values: CDR1 SGDLS, CDR2 YYNGEE. The CDR3 loop reads CASSVEGGQNTQYF. CDR3 bases: TGTGCCAGCAGCGTAGAAGGGGGACAAAATACGCAGTATTTT.

This sequence joins TRBV30 and TRBJ2-7; TRBD1 agrees at 9 bases. This CDR3 region has 20 residues. V was pared by 0 bases and J by 0 bases, with 18 bases of the junction left unmatched. The germline V gene has CDR1 GTSNPN and CDR2 SVGIG (reference sequence). For the CDR3, the DNA is TGTGCCTGGAGTGTCTACACCGGGACAGGGTCCACAGGGGGCTCCTACGAGCAGTACTTC. Translation: CAWSVYTGTGSTGGSYEQYF. Drawing the rest from reference TRBV30 and TRBJ2-7, the complete variable domain is SQTIHQWPATLVQPVGSPLSLECTVEGTSNPNLYWYRQAAGRGLQLLFYSVGIGQISSEVPQNLSASRPQDRQFILSSKKLLLSDSGFYLCAWSVYTGTGSTGGSYEQYFGPGTRLTVT.